Following are 21 T cell receptor beta chains from one sample sequenced in a study of blood T cell repertoires in COVID-19. Produced via immunoSEQ multiplex PCR; TCRdb's table is partial and in-frame only. The top ten hold around 4.4% of the sample, which has 97,000 or so clones, around 81% seen once. Sequenced: peripheral blood. The receptors come from a man aged 55 to 70 with acute or convalescent COVID-19.

V usage is TRBV6-5 and J usage is TRBJ1-5; TRBD1 might be the D (6 bases). The CDR3 is 13 amino acids. The V gene's germline CDR1 is MNHEY and CDR2 SVGAGI. The V and J ends lost 5 bases and 7 bases respectively, with 12 bases between them. CDR3 bases: TGTGCCAGCAGTACAGGGTTTACGCAGCCCCAGCATTTT. This encodes CASSTGFTQPQHF.

The chain employs TRBV29-1 and TRBJ2-1, with TRBD2 identical over 8 bases. In germline, CDR1 is SQVTM, CDR2 ANQGSEA. The V segment lost 4 bases and the J segment 0 bases; nucleotides outside the gene matches: 11. The CDR3 is 17 residues long. Here the CDR3 reads CSVGGAGGPVSYNEQFF. CDR3 nucleotide sequence: TGCAGCGTTGGAGGGGCGGGAGGCCCGGTCTCCTACAATGAGCAGTTCTTC.

The rearrangement links TRBV11-2 to TRBJ1-4; 10 bases are a match to TRBD1. J was trimmed by 3 bases and V by 1 base; bases with no gene match: 2. Per germline, CDR1 SGHAT and CDR2 FQNNGV. The CDR3 has 16 amino acids. The CDR3 DNA reads as TGTGCCAGCAGCTTAGTTGGGACAGGGGCTAATGAAAAACTGTTTTTT. It translates to CASSLVGTGANEKLFF.

This clone occurred many times. The genes are TRBV30 and TRBJ1-6; D might be TRBD1 (6 bases). Trimming removed 3 bases at V and 11 bases at J, with 23 bases between. This CDR3 contains 16 residues. CDR1 is GTSNPN, CDR2 SVGIG, per germline (reference sequence). The CDR3 loop is CAWRDITGKVRAPLHF. The CDR3, as DNA: TGTGCCTGGAGGGATATTACAGGGAAAGTGCGGGCACCCCTCCACTTT.

The chain has TRBV19 and TRBJ1-2; 11 bases are shared with TRBD1. The V segment lost 5 bases and the J segment 8 bases; nucleotides outside the gene matches: 7. The CDR3 is 14 residues long. Germline V gene sequence: CDR1 LNHDA, CDR2 SQIVND (reference sequence). CDR3 amino acids: CASSWGQGDRGYTF. The CDR3, as DNA: TGTGCCAGTAGTTGGGGACAGGGGGATCGAGGCTACACCTTC.

The chain carries TRBV19 and TRBJ1-6; maybe TRBD1 (5 bases). The V end was cut by 1 base, the J end by 8 bases, with 12 bases between. Germline V lookup: CDR1 LNHDA, CDR2 SQIVND (reference sequence). The CDR3 consists of 15 residues. The CDR3 nucleotides read TGTGCCAGTAGTATAGTAAAAGGGGAGGATTCACCCCTCCACTTT. Translated, it gives CASSIVKGEDSPLHF.

V is TRBV19 and J is TRBJ1-3; D may be TRBD1 (6 bases). Trimming took off 1 base at V and 3 bases at J, with 7 bases between the two ends. Germline V CDR1 and CDR2: LNHDA, SQIVND (reference sequence). The CDR3 runs 14 residues. The CDR3 DNA follows: TGTGCCAGTAGTATAGCCAGGGGTGGAAACACCATATATTTT. Translation gives CASSIARGGNTIYF.

J is TRBJ1-2 and V is TRBV9, with D perhaps matching TRBD1 (5 bases). The CDR3 runs 15 residues. Between the trimmed V and J ends, which lost 0 bases and 3 bases, there was a span of 12 bases. In germline, CDR1 is SGDLS, CDR2 YYNGEE. CDR3 amino acids: CASSVDPGGDYGYTF. The DNA for the CDR3 is TGTGCCAGCAGCGTAGATCCGGGAGGGGACTATGGCTACACCTTC.

The V and J genes are TRBV4-1 and TRBJ1-1; 11 nucleotides line up with TRBD1. The CDR3 is 16 amino acids. Germline V lookup: CDR1 MGHRA, CDR2 YSYEKL. V was pared by 5 bases and J by 1 base, with 6 bases of the junction left unmatched. CDR3 coding DNA: TGCGCCAGCAGCTGGACCGGGACAGGGGGGAACACTGAAGCTTTCTTT. Translation gives CASSWTGTGGNTEAFF.

The CDR3 coding sequence is TGTGCCAGCAGCGCCCAACTAGCGGGAGGGCCGCATGAGCAGTTCTTC. Protein product: CASSAQLAGGPHEQFF. The chain is built from TRBV5-5 and TRBJ2-1; TRBD2 matches at 13 bases. V shed 4 bases and J 8 bases; nucleotides not matched to a gene: 9. From germline, CDR1 is SGHKS and CDR2 YYEKEE (reference sequence). This CDR3 is 16 amino acids long.

This chain links TRBV6-5 with TRBJ1-1; D remains unclear. This CDR3 region has 13 residues. CDR1 MNHEY and CDR2 SVGAGI come from the germline V gene. V shed 7 bases and J shed 0 bases, with 9 bases lying between them. The CDR3 here is CASTIQMNTEAFF. The DNA for the CDR3 is TGTGCCAGCACCATTCAGATGAACACTGAAGCTTTCTTT.

This clone was detected many times. This chain joins TRBV19 and TRBJ2-1, with a weak D call TRBD2 (6 bases). The germline gives CDR1 LNHDA, CDR2 SQIVND (reference sequence). This CDR3 is built from 16 residues. V lost 0 bases and J lost 4, with 13 bases in between. CDR3: CASSIDHGTSYNEQFF. The CDR3 region has the DNA TGTGCCAGTAGTATAGATCATGGGACTTCGTACAATGAGCAGTTCTTC.

The chain has TRBV7-2 and TRBJ2-7, with TRBD1 identical over 8 bases. V gave up 3 bases and J gave up 1 base; unmatched junction bases: 2. Looked up from germline, CDR1 is SGHTA and CDR2 is FQGNSA. This CDR3 comprises 14 residues. DNA of the CDR3: TGTGCCAGCAGCTTCACAGGGGGTTCCTACGAGCAGTACTTC. It yields the protein CASSFTGGSYEQYF.

The chain carries TRBV19 and TRBJ2-1; 8 nucleotides line up with TRBD2. From germline, CDR1 is LNHDA and CDR2 SQIVND (reference sequence). V was clipped by 3 bases and J by 0 bases; unmatched bases: 13. The CDR3 contains 19 residues. The CDR3: CASSIPAGDKRGSYNEQFF. Written as DNA, the CDR3 is TGTGCCAGTAGTATTCCAGCGGGGGATAAAAGGGGCTCCTACAATGAGCAGTTCTTC.

This chain connects TRBV7-6 to TRBJ2-2, with D tentatively TRBD2 (6 bases). The CDR3 sequence is 14 residues long. Trimming cost V 10 bases and J 0 bases, with 12 bases left between them. CDR1 and CDR2 (germline): SGHVS, FNYEAQ. In DNA form, the CDR3 reads TGTGCCACTGGAACGGGGGCGAACACCGGGGAGCTGTTTTTT. This sequence encodes CATGTGANTGELFF.

The chain carries TRBV15 and TRBJ2-3; D perhaps matches TRBD2 (6 bases). The CDR3 loop spans 18 amino acids. V dropped 1 base and J dropped 5 bases, with 22 bases sitting between them. Germline CDR1 is LNHNV and CDR2 is YYDKDF (reference sequence). The CDR3 DNA follows: TGTGCCACCAGCAGAGGGGGATTTGGTGGAGGGGCCGGAGATACGCAGTATTTT. Translation gives CATSRGGFGGGAGDTQYF.

The V gene is TRBV6-5, the J gene TRBJ2-1, with TRBD1 identical over 9 bases. Unmatched junction bases numbered 3, after V lost 6 bases and J lost 6 bases. Germline values: CDR1 MNHEY, CDR2 SVGAGI. The CDR3 totals 13 residues. Written as DNA, the CDR3 is TGTGCCAGCAGGCGGGACAGGGTCAATGAGCAGTTCTTC. The encoded protein is CASRRDRVNEQFF.

This chain links TRBV5-1 with TRBJ2-4; a weak D match, TRBD2 (5 bases). The CDR3 is 14 residues long. Germline V gene sequence: CDR1 SGHRS, CDR2 YFSETQ. The V gene lost 2 bases and the J gene lost 1 base, with 7 bases spanning the gap. The CDR3 here is CASSFEGAKNIQYF. The CDR3, as DNA: TGCGCCAGCAGCTTCGAGGGTGCCAAAAACATTCAGTACTTC.

The rearrangement joins TRBV24-1 to TRBJ1-2; D not resolved. This CDR3 contains 13 residues. The V end was cut by 5 bases, the J end by 8 bases, with 14 bases between. Germline V CDR1 and CDR2: KGHDR, SFDVKD. The CDR3: CATSVGDRGGYTF. CDR3 sequence (DNA): TGTGCCACCAGTGTCGGGGATCGCGGGGGCTACACCTTC.

CDR3 residues: CASSPGTGRFTEAFF. DNA for the CDR3: TGTGCCAGCAGCCCGGGGACAGGGCGATTCACTGAAGCTTTCTTT. The chain employs TRBV7-2 and TRBJ1-1, with TRBD1 identical over 9 bases. This CDR3 has 15 residues. J lost 4 bases, V lost 5 bases, and 8 bases had no gene match. Germline loops: CDR1 SGHTA, CDR2 FQGNSA.

The chain joins TRBV3-1 (or the pseudogene TRBV3-2) to TRBJ1-1, with TRBD1 as a possible D gene (6 bases). Germline V gene data show CDR1 as LGHDT and CDR2 as YNNKEL (reference sequence). The CDR3 is 13 residues long. Trimming removed 4 bases at V and 4 bases at J, with 10 bases between. CDR3: CASSRQGPTEAFF. As DNA, the CDR3 is TGTGCCAGCAGCCGCCAGGGGCCCACTGAAGCTTTCTTT.